These 28 T cell receptor beta chains were sequenced from one sample in a study of blood T cell repertoires in COVID-19. TCRdb keeps only in-frame clones here, not all; method: immunoSEQ multiplex PCR. The table shows 270,000 or so clones, with 83% occurring only once. The sample was peripheral blood. The receptors derive from a woman in her forties or fifties who had recovered from COVID-19.

The chain carries TRBV7-2 and TRBJ2-1; 13 bases match TRBD2. Germline CDR1 reads SGHTA; CDR2 reads FQGNSA. The CDR3 contains 15 residues. V lost 6 bases, J lost 6 bases, and 5 bases stayed unmatched. This CDR3 is CASSYTSGRANEQFF. The CDR3 DNA sequence: TGTGCCAGCAGTTACACTAGCGGGAGGGCCAATGAGCAGTTCTTC.

This clone was observed a few times. This chain links TRBV29-1 with TRBJ1-5; 7 positions agree with TRBD1. V gave up 5 bases and J gave up 7 bases; unmatched junction bases: 8. The length of the CDR3 is 13 residues. Germline assignment: CDR1 SQVTM and CDR2 ANQGSEA. CDR3 nucleotide sequence: TGCAGCGTTCGACAGGGAGTGGGGCAGCCCCAGCATTTT. It codes for CSVRQGVGQPQHF.

For this clone: The junction does not match germline at one end; this may be a read error. The rearrangement links TRBV7-2 to TRBJ1-5, with TRBD1 matching 7 bases. CDR3 length: 16 residues. Germline CDR1 and CDR2: SGHTA and FQGNSA. CDR3 sequence (DNA): TGTGCCAGCAGCCAGACAGGGACAAATAGCAATCAGCCTCAGCATTTT. Its translation is CASSQTGTNSNQPQHF.

V and J are TRBV18 and TRBJ2-1; no clear D. The germline V and J ends were trimmed by 2 bases and 9 bases, with 11 bases remaining between them. CDR1 and CDR2 (germline): KGHSH, LQKENI. The CDR3 spans 13 residues. In DNA, the CDR3 is TGTGCCAGCTCACCAGACGAGGTTGGTGAGCAGTTCTTC. Translated, it gives CASSPDEVGEQFF.

The rearrangement joins TRBV28 to TRBJ1-1; perhaps TRBD1 as D (6 bases). The length of the CDR3 is 13 residues. With 6 bases removed from V and 4 bases from J, the gap between germline ends came to 12 bases. CDR1 and CDR2 from the germline V gene are MDHEN and SYDVKM. The CDR3 loop reads CASSPGAPTEAFF. In nucleotides, the CDR3 is TGTGCCAGCAGCCCAGGGGCCCCCACTGAAGCTTTCTTT. Complete variable domain (other parts from reference TRBV28 and TRBJ1-1): DVKVTQSSRYLVKRTGEKVFLECVQDMDHENMFWYRQDPGLGLRLIYFSYDVKMKEKGDIPEGYSVSREKKERFSLILESASTNQTSMYLCASSPGAPTEAFFGQGTRLTVV.

This chain connects TRBV5-4 to TRBJ1-1; TRBD1 might be the D (5 bases). CDR3 length: 13 amino acids. Germline V gene sequence: CDR1 SGHNT, CDR2 YYREEE (reference sequence). V was shortened by 4 bases and J by 4 bases, with 11 bases between the two germline ends. CDR3 sequence reads: CASSPHGATEAFF. DNA for the CDR3: TGTGCCAGCAGCCCCCATGGGGCCACTGAAGCTTTCTTT.

This chain uses TRBV27 with TRBJ2-1; weak D call: TRBD2 (5 bases). Germline V gives CDR1 MNHEY, CDR2 SMNVEV (reference sequence). The ends were cut back, 5 bases at V and 2 bases at J, with 10 bases in the middle. The CDR3 has 14 residues. In DNA, the CDR3 is TGTGCCAGCAGTGAAGCCGGGGCCTACAATGAGCAGTTCTTC. It yields the protein CASSEAGAYNEQFF.

This clone has more than one count but fewer than ten. Other nucleotide sequences in the sample specify the same CDR3. The CDR3 nucleotides read TGTGCCAGCTCACCGGGGGACACCTACGAGCAGTACTTC. Its protein product is CASSPGDTYEQYF. The chain carries TRBV18 and TRBJ2-7; perhaps TRBD1 as D (6 bases). The CDR3 consists of 13 residues. V lost 3 bases to trimming and J lost 2 bases, with 8 bases between them. The germline CDR1 and CDR2 sequences are KGHSH and LQKENI.

The chain combines TRBV4-2 with TRBJ2-1; TRBD2 is a possible D gene (7 bases). The V gene's germline CDR1 is LGHNA and CDR2 YNFKEQ. The ends were cut back, 0 bases at V and 7 bases at J, with 16 bases in the middle. This CDR3 spans 16 amino acids. As DNA, the CDR3 is TGTGCCAGCAGCCAAGAGGGCGGGGGCCGGGCAAATGAGCAGTTCTTC. Translation gives CASSQEGGGRANEQFF.

Here the CDR3 DNA reads TGTGCCAGCAGTGAAGGACAGGGGCGCGGGAGCACAGATACGCAGTATTTT. Its protein is CASSEGQGRGSTDTQYF. The V and J genes are TRBV25-1 and TRBJ2-3, with 9 bases fitting TRBD1. The CDR3 spans 17 residues. With 2 bases clipped from V and 0 bases from J, the junction kept 6 bases outside the gene matches. The germline V gene has CDR1 MGHDK and CDR2 SYGVNS.

V is TRBV28 and J is TRBJ2-7; D gene ambiguous. Germline CDR1 reads MDHEN; CDR2 reads SYDVKM. Between the trimmed V and J ends, which lost 5 bases and 4 bases, there was a span of 15 bases. The CDR3 has 14 amino acids. CDR3 DNA sequence: TGTGCCAGCAGTCGACTCGGGTTGCTTTACGAGCAGTACTTC. It is translated as CASSRLGLLYEQYF.

CDR3 DNA sequence: TGTGCCAGCAGCCCGTGGACAGGGGGGGCAGATACGCAGTATTTT. It translates to CASSPWTGGADTQYF. The chain uses TRBV7-2 and TRBJ2-3; 10 positions agree with TRBD1. Germline trimming cut 5 bases from V and 4 bases from J; bases unmatched to any gene: 6. CDR1 SGHTA and CDR2 FQGNSA come from the germline V gene. This CDR3 spans 15 amino acids.

The chain couples TRBV28 to TRBJ2-7; D remains unclear. Per the germline V gene, CDR1 is MDHEN and CDR2 is SYDVKM. The CDR3 is made up of 13 amino acids. V dropped 11 bases and J dropped 0 bases, with 14 bases sitting between them. CDR3: CASRQIRSYEQYF. As DNA, the CDR3 is TGTGCCTCCAGGCAGATCCGCTCCTACGAGCAGTACTTC.

This chain links TRBV7-2 with TRBJ2-2, with no clear D. The CDR3 has 13 amino acids. The V end lost 5 bases, the J end lost 2 bases, and 6 bases lay between the germline ends. Germline V lookup: CDR1 SGHTA, CDR2 FQGNSA. The DNA for the CDR3 is TGTGCCAGCAGCCGAACAAACACCGGGGAGCTGTTTTTT. This translates into CASSRTNTGELFF. The full variable domain, with the rest looked up from reference TRBV7-2 and TRBJ2-2, is GAGVSQSPSNKVTEKGKDVELRCDPISGHTALYWYRQSLGQGLEFLIYFQGNSAPDKSGLPSDRFSAERTGGSVSTLTIQRTQQEDSAVYLCASSRTNTGELFFGEGSRLTVL.

This chain joins TRBV5-1 and TRBJ2-3; 13 bases fit TRBD2. This CDR3 contains 18 residues. CDR1 is SGHRS and CDR2 is YFSETQ in the germline V gene. V dropped 2 bases and J dropped 3; count of bases not matched to a gene: 9. CDR3 sequence reads: CASSLGLAGVDGTDTQYF. CDR3 nucleotide sequence: TGCGCCAGCAGCTTAGGACTAGCGGGGGTCGATGGGACAGATACGCAGTATTTT.

V gene TRBV5-6 combines with J gene TRBJ1-1; 7 positions match TRBD1. V trimming: 6 bases; J trimming: 0 bases; junction bases outside the gene matches: 5. The CDR3 has 14 amino acids. CDR1 SGHDT and CDR2 YYEEEE come from the germline V gene. DNA of the CDR3: TGTGCCAGCATACCTACAGGGGTGAACACTGAAGCTTTCTTT. Its translation: CASIPTGVNTEAFF.

The V gene is TRBV7-2, the J gene TRBJ1-6; no clear D gene. Germline values: CDR1 SGHTA, CDR2 FQGNSA. V shed 1 base and J shed 10 bases, with 11 bases lying between them. CDR3 length equals 14 residues. The CDR3 DNA sequence: TGTGCCAGCAGCTTAGGGGCCGACGGATCACCCCTCCACTTT. As protein: CASSLGADGSPLHF.

The gene calls are TRBV28 and TRBJ1-5, with D possibly TRBD1 on 6 matching bases. Trimming cost V 6 bases and J 3 bases, with 18 bases left between them. Germline-derived CDR1 and CDR2 are MDHEN and SYDVKM. The length of the CDR3 is 16 residues. The CDR3 loop reads CASRTRGVGDNQPQHF. The CDR3 DNA reads as TGTGCCAGCAGAACCAGGGGAGTGGGAGACAATCAGCCCCAGCATTTT. Full variable domain (rest looked up from reference TRBV28 and TRBJ1-5): DVKVTQSSRYLVKRTGEKVFLECVQDMDHENMFWYRQDPGLGLRLIYFSYDVKMKEKGDIPEGYSVSREKKERFSLILESASTNQTSMYLCASRTRGVGDNQPQHFGDGTRLSIL.

The chain carries TRBV28 and TRBJ2-5; tentative D call: TRBD2 (6 bases). Germline V gene data show CDR1 as MDHEN and CDR2 as SYDVKM. Trimming removed 6 bases at V and 2 bases at J, with 19 bases between. This CDR3 spans 16 amino acids. Here the CDR3 DNA reads TGTGCCAGCAGCCCCCGACGGGGGAGAGATCAAGAGACCCAGTACTTC. Amino acids: CASSPRRGRDQETQYF.

CDR3 nucleotide sequence: TGTGCCAGCAGCCCGGGACAGGGAAACACCATATATTTT. Its protein is CASSPGQGNTIYF. The genes are TRBV7-2 and TRBJ1-3, with 7 bases aligning to TRBD1. Germline V gene lookup returns CDR1 SGHTA and CDR2 FQGNSA. CDR3 length: 13 residues. The V gene end was trimmed by 5 bases and the J gene end by 4 bases; junction bases not matched to a gene: 2. The whole variable domain, remainder taken from reference TRBV7-2 and TRBJ1-3, is GAGVSQSPSNKVTEKGKDVELRCDPISGHTALYWYRQSLGQGLEFLIYFQGNSAPDKSGLPSDRFSAERTGGSVSTLTIQRTQQEDSAVYLCASSPGQGNTIYFGEGSWLTVV.

The genes are TRBV10-3 and TRBJ1-5; D unresolved. Per germline, CDR1 ENHRY and CDR2 SYGVKD. Trimming took 7 bases from V and 8 from J, leaving 15 bases between them. This CDR3 spans 13 amino acids. CDR3: CAIKAAETKPQHF. In DNA form, the CDR3 reads TGTGCCATCAAAGCGGCGGAGACCAAGCCCCAGCATTTT.

V and J are TRBV5-6 and TRBJ2-5; tentative D call: TRBD2 (6 bases). V lost 1 base to trimming and J lost 4 bases, with 11 bases between them. This CDR3 region has 14 residues. Germline CDR1 SGHDT, CDR2 YYEEEE. CDR3 residues: CASSLTSTGETQYF. The CDR3 region has the DNA TGTGCCAGCAGCTTGACTAGCACGGGAGAGACCCAGTACTTC.

J is TRBJ2-7 and V is TRBV27; TRBD1 agrees at 8 bases. The germline V gene encodes CDR1 MNHEY and CDR2 SMNVEV (reference sequence). V lost 2 bases and J lost 4; bases outside the gene matches: 10. This CDR3 region has 16 residues. For the CDR3, the DNA is TGTGCCAGCAGTTTAGCCGGATCAGGGGGCTATTACGAGCAGTACTTC. It codes for CASSLAGSGGYYEQYF.

The chain combines TRBV2 with TRBJ1-4, with unresolved D. Germline CDR1 reads SNHLY; CDR2 reads FYNNEI. The V end was cut by 6 bases, the J end by 3 bases, with 14 bases between. This CDR3 has 15 residues. This CDR3 is CASSDPKEANEKLFF. CDR3 DNA: TGTGCCAGCAGCGACCCTAAGGAGGCTAATGAAAAACTGTTTTTT.

The chain employs TRBV5-1 and TRBJ1-6; 8 bases agree with TRBD1. CDR1 is SGHRS and CDR2 is YFSETQ in the germline V gene. With V trimmed by 0 bases and J by 8 bases, 4 bases remained unmatched. CDR3 length: 15 residues. This chain's CDR3 is CASSLGGQGYSPLHF. The DNA of the CDR3 is TGCGCCAGCAGCTTGGGCGGACAGGGTTATTCACCCCTCCACTTT.

The genes are TRBV5-4 and TRBJ2-1, with 7 bases matching TRBD2. With 2 bases clipped from V and 5 bases from J, the junction kept 7 bases outside the gene matches. Germline V gene sequence: CDR1 SGHNT, CDR2 YYREEE (reference sequence). The CDR3 spans 15 residues. The CDR3 is CASSLGGSRDNEQFF. The CDR3 DNA follows: TGTGCCAGCAGCTTAGGCGGGAGTAGGGACAATGAGCAGTTCTTC.

V gene TRBV4-3 combines with J gene TRBJ2-1; D is unclear. The V end was cut by 3 bases, the J end by 0 bases, with 9 bases between. CDR3 length: 15 residues. Germline values: CDR1 LGHNA, CDR2 YSLEER. This chain's CDR3 is CASSQSAISYNEQFF. The CDR3 DNA follows: TGCGCCAGCAGCCAGAGCGCCATCTCCTACAATGAGCAGTTCTTC.

V gene TRBV10-2 combines with J gene TRBJ1-3, with no clear D. The germline V and J ends were trimmed by 3 bases and 2 bases, with 17 bases remaining between them. Germline-derived CDR1 and CDR2 are WSHSY and SAAADI. The CDR3 consists of 17 residues. The CDR3 region has the DNA TGCGCCAGCAGTGAAGCAGGTACCCGTTACGCTGGAAACACCATATATTTT. Protein sequence: CASSEAGTRYAGNTIYF.